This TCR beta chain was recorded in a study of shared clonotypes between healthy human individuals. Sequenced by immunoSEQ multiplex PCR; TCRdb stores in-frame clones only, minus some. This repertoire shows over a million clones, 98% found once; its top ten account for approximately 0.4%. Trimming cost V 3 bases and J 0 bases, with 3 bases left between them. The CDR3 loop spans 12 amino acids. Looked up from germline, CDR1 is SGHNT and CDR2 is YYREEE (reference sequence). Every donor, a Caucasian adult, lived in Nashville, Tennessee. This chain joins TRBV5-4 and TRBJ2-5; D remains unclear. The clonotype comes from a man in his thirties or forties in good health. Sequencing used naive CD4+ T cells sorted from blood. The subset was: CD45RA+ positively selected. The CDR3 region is CASSWYQETQYF. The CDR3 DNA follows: TGTGCCAGCAGCTGGTACCAAGAGACCCAGTACTTC. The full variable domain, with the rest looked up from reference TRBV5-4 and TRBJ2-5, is ETGVTQSPTHLIKTRGQQVTLRCSSQSGHNTVSWYQQALGQGPQFIFQYYREEENGRGNFPPRFSGLQFPNYSSELNVNALELDDSALYLCASSWYQETQYFGPGTRLLVL.